One sample yielded the 12 T cell receptor beta chains listed below, sequenced in a study of T cells expressing NK-cell markers. TCRdb re-called the 5' RACE reads, yielding one record per CDR3 amino acid sequence without DNA. This repertoire comprises about 550,000 distinct CDR3 sequences; its ten largest clones make up around 3.3%. The source material was blood T cells: a sorted CD56 or NKG2C T cell subset, CD4+ or CD8+ T cells, or bulk PBMC T cells (not recorded which). These receptors came from a man aged 18-30 years in good health.

This sequence joins TRBV12-3 or TRBV12-4 and TRBJ1-1; TCRdb designates TRBD1, a call that cannot be tested without DNA. CDR3 length: 14 residues. This chain's CDR3 is CASSRTGKNTEAFF.

The V and J genes are TRBV10-3 and TRBJ2-3; TCRdb's D call of TRBD2 is untestable without DNA. Germline assignment: CDR1 ENHRY and CDR2 SYGVKD. The CDR3 loop spans 14 amino acids. CDR3 residues: CAIRAGGLTDTQYF.

The CDR3 reads CASTPRGSFYEQFF. This chain links TRBV12-3 or TRBV12-4 with TRBJ2-1. This CDR3 has 14 amino acids.

The chain employs TRBV9 and TRBJ2-1; TCRdb picks TRBD2, but there is no DNA to check that call. The length of the CDR3 is 15 residues. Germline lookup yields CDR1 SGDLS and CDR2 YYNGEE. This CDR3 reads CASRASGSLYNEQFF. The complete variable domain, with remaining parts taken from reference TRBV9 and TRBJ2-1, reads DSGVTQTPKHLITATGQRVTLRCSPRSGDLSVYWYQQSLDQGLQFLIQYYNGEERAKGNILERFSAQQFPDLHSELNLSSLELGDSALYFCASRASGSLYNEQFFGPGTRLTVL.

CDR3 sequence: CSAYGLELSDEQFF. The chain is built from TRBV20-1 and TRBJ2-1; absent DNA, TCRdb's TRBD2 call cannot be checked. Germline CDR1 DFQATT, CDR2 SNEGSKA (reference sequence). This CDR3 has 14 amino acids.

This rearrangement joins TRBV2 to TRBJ1-5. The V gene's germline CDR1 is SNHLY and CDR2 FYNNEI. CDR3 length: 17 amino acids. CDR3: CASQAGGGPWGNQPQHF. Full variable domain (rest looked up from reference TRBV2 and TRBJ1-5): EPEVTQTPSHQVTQMGQEVILRCVPISNHLYFYWYRQILGQKVEFLVSFYNNEISEKSEIFDDQFSVERPDGSNFTLKIRSTKLEDSAMYFCASQAGGGPWGNQPQHFGDGTRLSIL.

This sequence joins TRBV5-1 and TRBJ2-1; the TCRdb call, TRBD2, lacks DNA for checking. CDR1 is SGHRS, CDR2 YFSETQ, per germline. The CDR3 sequence is 11 residues long. CDR3 region: CASSLTTLAFF.

The chain combines TRBV12-3 or TRBV12-4 with TRBJ2-1. This CDR3 has 15 amino acids. CDR3 protein: CASSFGARIYDEQFF.

This chain uses TRBV6-1 with TRBJ2-2; as DNA is missing, the TRBD2 call by TCRdb cannot be tested. CDR3 size: 14 residues. In germline, CDR1 is MNHNS, CDR2 SASEGT. This CDR3 is CASSDPGGTGELFF.

CDR3 sequence reads: CSALVDVLGGETQYF. The chain recombines TRBV20-1 with TRBJ2-5; TCRdb lists TRBD1, though no DNA is available to test this call. The V gene's germline CDR1 is DFQATT and CDR2 SNEGSKA (reference sequence). This CDR3 region has 15 residues.

The chain employs TRBV9 and TRBJ2-5; the TCRdb call, TRBD1, lacks DNA for checking. CDR1 is SGDLS and CDR2 is YYNGEE in the germline V gene. The CDR3 runs 15 residues. The CDR3: CASSPRDSRQETQYF.

The chain has TRBV12-3 or TRBV12-4 and TRBJ2-5; the D gene TCRdb calls, TRBD1, cannot be checked with no DNA. CDR3 length equals 15 residues. CDR3 region: CASSETGVGQETQYF.